This T cell receptor (beta chain) emerged from a study of long-term antiretroviral therapy in people with HIV (dated 2022 in TCRdb). For the study in its entirety: Collection of the earliest samples took place about a decade ahead of the 2015 WHO recommendation for immediate ART, at a time when ART was typically delayed until CD4 counts fell. This retrospective serial study examined whether starting ART and sustained HIV suppression were associated with changes in the composition and diversity of the TRB repertoire in peripheral blood. From some 33 adults with confirmed HIV infection, the cohort provided fewer than 200 cryopreserved PBMC samples, gathered serially across a mean of roughly 6 years (range 1-12). Of the roughly 30 participants with HIV, fewer than twelve were female. No cross-contamination during QIAcube processing was seen in test extractions of a monoclonal T-cell line run alongside approximately 36 polyclonal samples. Summary of the overall study and its limitations: Limited PBMC availability meant only the TCR beta chain was sequenced, without alpha chain pairing. The samples were dated from the mid-2000s to the late 2010s, and the ART regimens that were used may be less effective than current ART regimens. Unsorted PBMC were profiled instead of sorted CD4+ and CD8+ T cells because pre-ART samples had limited cell numbers. Compared with controls, HIV repertoires had narrower CDR3 length ranges, and the network structure pointed to an antigen-experienced repertoire that shifted only slightly toward naive after ART. Inferences about post-ART repertoire changes are limited because no data were available on ART adherence, viral resistance or therapy changes. The repertoire was dominated across all time points by expanded TRB clones identified before ART initiation, although this dominance was seen to fluctuate and to decrease in many PLHIV after ART. Starting ART was linked to a significant rise in TRB diversity, yet even after long-term ART the diversity remained significantly lower than in transplant donor controls.

Looking up the germline V gene yields CDR1 SQVTM and CDR2 ANQGSEA. Trimming accounts for 3 bases at V and 3 bases at J, while the number of junction bases matched to no gene is 1. The CDR3 contains 13 residues, cysteine and phenylalanine counted. Only CDR3 DNA is held: 39 bases, read in frame from base 1. Sequencing of the TRB variable region was done with the immunoSEQ hsTCRB v3.0 assay at survey level resolution. TRB sequencing targeted a depth of about 40,000-50,000 T-cell genomes per sample. Pooled TRB libraries were sequenced on an Illumina MiSeq with a v3 150-cycle kit. The authors' pipeline ran thus. Repertoire analysis was performed in R inside a reproducible Nextflow workflow that covered QC, data transformation and analysis. LymphoSeq2, an R package for exploring AIRR-Seq data, was used to implement the custom analyses. After excluding a few samples that yielded fewer than 5000 total TRB sequences, fewer than 200 HIV repertoires remained for analysis. Among the approximately 180 retained HIV repertoires, about 59 were collected before ART initiation and 120 to 130 were collected after ART initiation. Repertoires were downsampled to 5000 TRB nucleotide sequences, with summary statistics averaged over 100 downsampling iterations. The analysis kept only TRB sequences whose CDR3 regions were at least seven amino acids long. Two measures captured diversity: a Shannon entropy-derived clonality score and the Gini coefficient. In the repertoire networks, any two of the top 5000 CDR3 amino acid sequences were linked whenever the two sequences differed by an edit distance of one. For TRB CDR3 amino acid sequences, GLIPH2 was used to predict antigen specificity groups and MHC restriction. To flag known CMV, EBV, HIV or tissue antigen associations, CDR3 amino acid sequences were matched against VDJdb and McPAS-TCR. Pre-ART, post-ART and control groups were compared with Wilcoxon signed-rank tests and Holm-Bonferroni correction. Entries here come from immuneACCESS through TCRdb and include only in-frame sequences with V and J called. Some clones fail to appear in such tables; in the studies checked, an unresolved V gene covers under half of the shortfall, and the cause of the remainder is unknown. V, J and clone size were drawn from that table, and D and trimming were deduced from the DNA. The sample yields 20,000 to 25,000 clones; around 84% were counted once. The biggest ten clones account for 3.4% of the sample.

Note on this clone: Its antigen target is currently unknown. Base qualities are not at hand, and no much larger clone is one base apart.

To be included, a participant needed at least one PBMC sample from before ART initiation plus at least two post-ART samples. Every participant with HIV received treatment in the United States of America. Before DNA extraction, cryopreserved samples of about 0.9-11 million PBMC were thawed and then washed. At the time of the earliest PBMC sample for each participant with HIV, ages ranged from about 20 to 54 years. Each participant contributed PBMC samples from 1-4 timepoints before ART initiation and 2-8 timepoints after ART initiation, with a median of 7 samples. For every participant, serial HIV viral load, CD4+ T-cell count, ART history and demographic data were obtained. A Qiagen kit on a QIAcube was used to extract genomic DNA from unsorted PBMC, with samples processed in batches of 12.

The source is a woman in her forties or fifties with HIV. The rearrangement combines TRBV29-1 with TRBJ2-5, and TRBD1 aligns with 10 junction nucleotides. Sequences were derived from unsorted PBMCs, sampled 1.9 years after starting antiretroviral therapy. The sequenced DNA is TGCAGCGTTGAGGGGACAGGGGAAGAGACCCAGTACTTC. This codes for CSVEGTGEETQYF.